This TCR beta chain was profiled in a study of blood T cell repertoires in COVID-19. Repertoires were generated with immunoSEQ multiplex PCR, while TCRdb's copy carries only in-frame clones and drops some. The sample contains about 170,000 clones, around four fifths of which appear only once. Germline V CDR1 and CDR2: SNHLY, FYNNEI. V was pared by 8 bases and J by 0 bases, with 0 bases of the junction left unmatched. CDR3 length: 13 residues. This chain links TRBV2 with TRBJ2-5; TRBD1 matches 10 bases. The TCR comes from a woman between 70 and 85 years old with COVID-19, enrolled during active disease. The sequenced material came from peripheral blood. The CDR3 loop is CASDRGHQETQYF. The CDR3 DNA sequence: TGTGCCAGCGACAGGGGGCACCAAGAGACCCAGTACTTC.